The present T cell receptor beta chain was sequenced within a study of T cells in Graves' hyperthyroidism and ophthalmopathy. RNA transcripts provided the source from which TCR beta CDR3 regions were amplified. Primed by the HTBI set, a first-round RT-PCR was run on the TCR CDR3. Each CDR3 protein is one row after TCRdb ran MiXCR on the multiplex PCR reads. The sample has 600,000 to 900,000 distinct CDR3 sequences; approximately 16% are singletons. Regarding the study as a whole: Blood shared most expanded thyroid clonotypes above 0.001. The model made its ophthalmopathy prediction, and onset followed a median around 6.5 months later.

V lost 2 bases and J lost 5, with 17 bases in between. The CDR3 spans 15 residues. Germline lookup yields CDR1 SGDLS and CDR2 YYNGEE. This clonotype was seen only a few times. Its antigen is unknown. Participants, patients aged 18 to 65, had newly diagnosed hyperthyroidism with a duration under 2 months. Diagnosis rested on symptoms, serum thyroxine and TRAb, thyroid ultrasound, and orbital computed tomography. The V call is TRBV9, the J call TRBJ2-7; D tentatively reads TRBD1 or TRBD2 (7 bases each). The sample was blood. The receptor was derived from a man aged 18 to 30 with Graves' hyperthyroidism. The CDR3 loop reads CASSVSSGGGHEQYF. The CDR3 DNA follows: TGTGCCAGCAGCGTCTCTAGCGGAGGGGGCCACGAGCAGTACTTC.